Listed below are T cell receptor beta chains from one sample, sequenced in a study of early T cells in non-severe SARS-CoV-2 infection. TCRdb analysed the 5' RACE reads with MiXCR anew, one entry per CDR3 protein. The sample holds tens of thousands of distinct CDR3 sequences; around 6.3% are singletons and the top ten take about a fifth. Sequenced material: whole blood, taken at baseline. The origin of the receptors is an adult who was a healthcare worker with PCR-confirmed SARS-CoV-2 infection or an uninfected control (not recorded which). Each CDR3 is given with its conserved first and last residue. The D gene is left open where the match is weak. Size is omitted from some rows. Given values are once, few, many or a class for expanded clones.

NA	TRBJ2-1	TRBV5-6	TRBD2	TGTGCCAGCAGCTTGAAGGGACTACTTAACAATGAGCAGTTCTTC	CASSLKGLLNNEQFF
NA	TRBJ2-3	TRBV7-3	NA	TGTGCCAGCAGCGCCGGAAGGACACTAAACACAGATACGCAGTATTTT	CASSAGRTLNTDTQYF
NA	TRBJ2-1	TRBV5-1	TRBD1	TGCGCCAGCAGTCGGGACAGGGTCGGCGGTGAGCAGTTCTTC	CASSRDRVGGEQFF
few	TRBJ1-1	TRBV6-2/TRBV6-3	NA	TGTGCCAGCATTCTCATCGGCGGCACTGAAGCTTTCTTT	CASILIGGTEAFF
NA	TRBJ1-2	TRBV28	TRBD1	TGTGCCAGCAGGTCACAGGGGGCTCGTCACTATGGCTACACCTTC	CASRSQGARHYGYTF
few	TRBJ2-3	TRBV7-2	TRBD2	TGTGCCAGCAGCTTAGCAAGGACTAGCGGGCAGACTAGCACAGATACGCAGTATTTT	CASSLARTSGQTSTDTQYF
many	TRBJ1-5	TRBV12-3/TRBV12-4	NA	TGTGCCAGCAGTTTGTGGGGGGCGCCTTTTGGTCAGCCCCAGCATTTT	CASSLWGAPFGQPQHF
NA	TRBJ2-1	TRBV5-1	NA	TGCGCCAGCAGCTTGACAGACTACAATGAGCAGTTCTTC	CASSLTDYNEQFF
NA	TRBJ1-1	TRBV4-3	NA	TGCGCCAGCAGCCAAGACCCTATAAGGAACACTGAAGCTTTCTTT	CASSQDPIRNTEAFF
NA	TRBJ2-1	TRBV10-1	NA	TGCGCCAGCAGCGACCGAACAGCCCTTCGACCGTTCTTC	CASSDRTALRPFF
many	TRBJ2-1	TRBV18	NA	TGTGCCAGCTCACCTTGGCAGGGCAATTCCAATGAGCAGTTCTTC	CASSPWQGNSNEQFF
many	TRBJ1-5	TRBV7-2	NA	TGTGCCAGCAGCTTAGGACAGGCGGACAATCAGCCCCAGCATTTT	CASSLGQADNQPQHF
many	TRBJ2-3	TRBV7-8	NA	TGTGCCAGCAGCCCTTTTTGGGAGTGGGGCACAGATACGCAGTATTTT	CASSPFWEWGTDTQYF
many	TRBJ2-1	TRBV12-3/TRBV12-4	NA	TGTGCCAGCAGTCTAATAGAATACAATGAGCAGTTCTTC	CASSLIEYNEQFF
few	TRBJ2-3	TRBV20-1	TRBD1	TGCAGTGAAAGAACAGGGGCCCGCACAGATACGCAGTATTTT	CSERTGARTDTQYF
many	TRBJ1-4	TRBV12-3/TRBV12-4	NA	TGTGCCAGCAGTTTGTCGGTTGAAGAAAAACTGTTTTTT	CASSLSVEEKLFF
few	TRBJ2-1	TRBV4-3	TRBD1	TGCGCCAGCAGCCATCTGCAGGGGGTGGGCAATGAGCAGTTCTTC	CASSHLQGVGNEQFF
few	TRBJ2-4	TRBV4-1	NA	TGCGCCAGCAGCCAAGTACGCGGGGCTGCCAAAAACATTCAGTACTTC	CASSQVRGAAKNIQYF
few	TRBJ2-4	TRBV7-2	NA	TGTGCCAGCAGGCTACAGAACATTCAGTACTTC	CASRLQNIQYF
few	TRBJ1-2	TRBV30	NA	TGTGCCTGGGACCTAATTGGGGGCCTGTGGGACTACACCTTC	CAWDLIGGLWDYTF
many	TRBJ2-5	TRBV4-3	TRBD2	TGCGCCAGCAGCCAACTAGCGGGAAACTTGGAGACCCAGTACTTC	CASSQLAGNLETQYF
many	TRBJ2-2	TRBV6-1	TRBD1	TGTGCCAGCAGTCCGGGACAGGGAATCGGGGAGCTGTTTTTT	CASSPGQGIGELFF
few	TRBJ1-2	TRBV4-1	TRBD1	TGCGCCAGCAGCCCAGACCGGGACAGGCCTTATGGCTACACCTTC	CASSPDRDRPYGYTF
many	TRBJ1-3	TRBV30	TRBD1	TGTGCCTGGAGTCCCTACGGGACAGGCGCTATAACAAACTCTGGAAACACCATATATTTT	CAWSPYGTGAITNSGNTIYF
many	TRBJ1-5	TRBV19	NA	TGTGCCAGTATGGCCGGGGCCGACAATCAGCCCCAGCATTTT	CASMAGADNQPQHF
many	TRBJ2-3	TRBV19	TRBD1	TGTGCCAGTAGTACGCCCAGGGGGCAAACAGATACGCAGTATTTT	CASSTPRGQTDTQYF